This T cell receptor beta chain was found in a study of T cell responses to AZD1222 COVID-19 vaccine. Study results and caveats: Repertoire sampling happened only post peak T cell response. The donor group comprised mostly white British people and more females; the analysis possibly underestimated clonal diversity.

A remark on this clone: Antigen specificity is unknown.

Sequenced by immunoSEQ multiplex PCR; TCRdb stores in-frame clones only, minus some. The sample has 95,000 to 110,000 clones, roughly 88% seen once. V gave up 5 bases and J gave up 5 bases; unmatched junction bases: 7. Germline V gene data show CDR1 as SGHAT and CDR2 as FQNNGV. The CDR3 consists of 14 residues. Source: peripheral blood, taken on day 0 of AZD1222 vaccination. This chain uses TRBV11-2 with TRBJ1-1, with 8 bases fitting TRBD1. The sequence was collected from an adult in good health. CDR3 nucleotides: TGTGCCAGCAGCGCACAGGGGGGGACAACTGAAGCTTTCTTT. This codes for CASSAQGGTTEAFF.